Each of the 9 T cell receptor beta chains below was sequenced from the same sample in a study of T-cell memory formation after mild COVID-19. One entry per CDR3 protein, called by TCRdb with MiXCR from the 5' RACE reads. This sample carries fewer than 250,000 distinct CDR3 sequences, around 27% of them seen once, and the ten largest clones take roughly 11%. What was sequenced was PBMCs or a T cell subset sorted from them (not recorded which). The receptors stem from an adult woman who had mild COVID-19 (a few samples of this study predate the infection). Cell type and time point are not known.

This chain uses TRBV5-1 with TRBJ2-7; TRBD2 might be the D (5 bases). Germline-derived CDR1 and CDR2 are SGHRS and YFSETQ. Trimming took 5 bases from V and 0 from J, leaving 12 bases between them. The CDR3 runs to 14 residues. CDR3 sequence: CASRAAFLSYEQYF. DNA for the CDR3: TGCGCCAGCAGAGCGGCCTTTCTCTCCTACGAGCAGTACTTC.

This chain connects TRBV12-3 or TRBV12-4 to TRBJ1-4; 9 bases agree with TRBD1. With 6 bases clipped from V and 5 bases from J, the junction kept 4 bases outside the gene matches. This CDR3 comprises 14 residues. For the CDR3, the DNA is TGTGCCAGCAGGCCTACAGGGGGCAATGAAAAACTGTTTTTT. It is translated as CASRPTGGNEKLFF.

This clonotype has more than one count but fewer than ten. DNA for the CDR3: TGTGCCAGCAGCATGGGACAGGGGAGCTATGGCTACACCTTC. This sequence encodes CASSMGQGSYGYTF. J is TRBJ1-2 and V is TRBV7-9, with 10 bases fitting TRBD1. The CDR3 consists of 14 residues. Losses at the gene ends were 5 bases for V and 4 bases for J; bases not matched to a gene: 4. Germline V lookup: CDR1 SEHNR, CDR2 FQNEAQ (reference sequence). The whole variable domain, remainder taken from reference TRBV7-9 and TRBJ1-2, is DTGVSQNPRHKITKRGQNVTFRCDPISEHNRLYWYRQTLGQGPEFLTYFQNEAQLEKSRLLSDRFSAERPKGSFSTLEIQRTEQGDSAMYLCASSMGQGSYGYTFGSGTRLTVV.

The J gene is TRBJ2-2, the V gene TRBV7-9; D is unresolved. Germline values: CDR1 SEHNR, CDR2 FQNEAQ (reference sequence). This CDR3 is built from 15 residues. The V gene lost 2 bases and the J gene lost 1 base, with 8 bases spanning the gap. CDR3 DNA sequence: TGTGCCAGCAGCTTACCTGGGCTGAACACCGGGGAGCTGTTTTTT. Residues: CASSLPGLNTGELFF.

This clonotype appeared a few times. This chain connects TRBV12-3 or TRBV12-4 to TRBJ2-1; D is possibly TRBD1 (8 bases). There are 11 residues in the CDR3. V was shortened by 6 bases and J by 12 bases, with 12 bases between the two germline ends. CDR3 bases: TGTGCCAGCAGCACAGGGGGGGGGCAGTTCTTC. Protein product: CASSTGGGQFF.

The rearrangement joins TRBV4-3 to TRBJ2-1; perhaps TRBD2 as D (6 bases). From germline, CDR1 is LGHNA and CDR2 YSLEER. This CDR3 spans 16 amino acids. Trimming left V 4 bases short and J 2 bases short, with 15 bases between. CDR3 coding DNA: TGCGCCAGCAGCCGAACATCGGAGGGGACCTACAATGAGCAGTTCTTC. This sequence encodes CASSRTSEGTYNEQFF.

The rearrangement joins TRBV6-1 to TRBJ1-5; TRBD1 agrees at 7 bases. The CDR3 runs to 14 residues. The germline V gene encodes CDR1 MNHNS and CDR2 SASEGT. Germline trimming cut 2 bases from V and 4 bases from J; bases unmatched to any gene: 2. The CDR3 nucleotides are TGTGCCAGCAGTGAACTGACAGGGAATCAGCCCCAGCATTTT. Its translation is CASSELTGNQPQHF.

The CDR3 DNA reads as TGTGCCAGCTCCGACGGATACTCTGGAAACACCATATATTTT. Encoded protein: CASSDGYSGNTIYF. The chain has TRBV6-6 and TRBJ1-3; D gene uncertain. Germline V gene lookup returns CDR1 MNHNY and CDR2 SVGAGI (reference sequence). The CDR3 is made up of 14 amino acids. The V end was cut by 8 bases, the J end by 0 bases, with 11 bases between.

This chain connects TRBV5-1 to TRBJ2-7; D remains ambiguous. Germline V gene data show CDR1 as SGHRS and CDR2 as YFSETQ. The V end was cut by 2 bases, the J end by 1 base, with 7 bases between. The CDR3 has 13 residues. This CDR3 reads CASSFVSSYEQYF. CDR3 nucleotide sequence: TGCGCCAGCAGCTTTGTGAGTTCCTACGAGCAGTACTTC.